Listed below are T cell receptor beta chains from one sample, sequenced in a study of STAT5B mutations in CD4+ large granular lymphocyte leukemia. Generated by immunoSEQ multiplex PCR, the TCRdb table keeps only in-frame clones and is missing some. Of approximately 33,000 clones in the sample, 69% are singletons; the top ten hold 2.5% to 3%. Sequencing was done on a sample of CD4+ T cells from blood buffy coats. Every receptor here comes from a human donor in good health. The CDR3 runs from the conserved cysteine through the conserved F or W. Fields, in order: J gene, V gene, D gene, clone size, CDR3 protein, CDR3 DNA. A D gene is named only where the DNA matches it firmly. Clone size is not always given. Where it is, it says once, few, many or a class for expanded clones.

TRBJ1-2 TRBV18 TRBD1 - CASSPQDRVGGYTF TGTGCCAGCTCACCCCAAGACAGGGTGGGTGGCTACACCTTC
TRBJ2-7 TRBV7-9 - - CASSLRQGYEQYF TGTGCCAGCAGCTTGCGGCAGGGGTACGAGCAGTACTTC
TRBJ1-6 TRBV19 - - CASSTEGGRVWSPLHF TGTGCCAGTAGTACAGAAGGGGGACGCGTGTGGTCACCCCTCCACTTT
TRBJ2-7 TRBV18 TRBD1 - CASSPGQTAYEQYF TGTGCCAGCTCACCGGGACAGACGGCCTACGAGCAGTACTTC
TRBJ1-1 TRBV5-1 - - CASSLEVGKAEAFF TGCGCCAGCAGCTTGGAGGTAGGGAAGGCTGAAGCTTTCTTT
TRBJ2-3 TRBV5-1 - - CASSTGTPPDTQYF TGCGCCAGCAGCACCGGGACCCCCCCAGATACGCAGTATTTT
TRBJ2-5 TRBV2 - - CASMTGAGHQETQYF TGTGCCAGCATGACAGGAGCGGGGCACCAAGAGACCCAGTACTTC
TRBJ1-1 TRBV5-6 - few CASSFFMNTEAFF TGTGCCAGCAGCTTCTTCATGAACACTGAAGCTTTCTTT
TRBJ2-7 TRBV6-5 TRBD1 few CASSYFRDRVTYEQYF TGTGCCAGCAGTTACTTCCGGGACAGGGTGACCTACGAGCAGTACTTC
TRBJ1-2 TRBV11-2 TRBD1 - CASSPPGRGRGGYTF TGTGCCAGCAGCCCCCCGGGCAGGGGGCGCGGTGGCTACACCTTC
TRBJ1-1 TRBV6-1 - - CASSELYLNKLNTEAFF TGTGCCAGCAGTGAATTATACCTCAACAAACTGAACACTGAAGCTTTCTTT
TRBJ1-5 TRBV10-2 TRBD1 - CASSVSGGRNQPQHF TGCGCCAGCAGTGTCTCAGGGGGTCGGAATCAGCCCCAGCATTTT
TRBJ2-5 TRBV19 - - CASSRAQETQYF TGTGCCAGTAGTAGGGCCCAAGAGACCCAGTACTTC
TRBJ2-7 TRBV7-2 - - CASRIPPSYEQYF TGTGCCAGTAGGATCCCCCCTTCCTACGAGCAGTACTTC
TRBJ2-5 TRBV7-2 TRBD2 - CASSQRLAGGLETQYF TGTGCCAGCAGCCAACGCCTAGCGGGGGGGCTCGAGACCCAGTACTTC
TRBJ1-4 TRBV19 - - CASSSPRGSNEKLFF TGTGCCAGTAGTAGCCCTAGGGGCTCTAATGAAAAACTGTTTTTT
TRBJ2-7 TRBV7-2 TRBD2 few CASSSQALAGGYEQYF TGTGCCAGCAGCTCCCAGGCGCTAGCGGGGGGCTACGAGCAGTACTTC
TRBJ2-3 TRBV29-1 - - CSVERVNTQYF TGCAGCGTTGAGAGGGTGAATACGCAGTATTTT
TRBJ2-7 TRBV15 - - CATSTWGSSYEQYF TGTGCCACCTCTACGTGGGGAAGCTCCTACGAGCAGTACTTC
TRBJ2-2 TRBV20-1 - - CSASGPGELFF TGCAGTGCTAGTGGGCCCGGGGAGCTGTTTTTT
TRBJ1-5 TRBV19 - few CASNEQTNQPQHF TGTGCCAGTAATGAACAGACAAATCAGCCCCAGCATTTT
TRBJ1-1 TRBV29-1 - few CSVSSYGANTEAFF TGCAGCGTTTCAAGCTACGGAGCGAACACTGAAGCTTTCTTT
TRBJ1-6 TRBV18 - - CASSPPNSPLHF TGTGCCAGCTCACCTCCTAACTCACCCCTCCACTTT
TRBJ1-1 TRBV5-6 - - CASSFWAILGEAFF TGTGCCAGCAGCTTTTGGGCAATTCTCGGTGAAGCTTTCTTT
TRBJ1-5 TRBV19 - - CASSIYRGNQPQHF TGTGCCAGTAGTATTTACAGGGGCAATCAGCCCCAGCATTTT
TRBJ2-1 TRBV29-1 - - CSTLAGNEQFF TGCAGCACTCTGGCGGGCAATGAGCAGTTCTTC
TRBJ1-3 TRBV7-9 - - CASSSWIGNTIYF TGTGCCAGCAGCTCCTGGATAGGAAACACCATATATTTT
TRBJ2-2 TRBV6-1 - - CATEQGNTGELFF TGTGCCACCGAACAGGGGAACACCGGGGAGCTGTTTTTT